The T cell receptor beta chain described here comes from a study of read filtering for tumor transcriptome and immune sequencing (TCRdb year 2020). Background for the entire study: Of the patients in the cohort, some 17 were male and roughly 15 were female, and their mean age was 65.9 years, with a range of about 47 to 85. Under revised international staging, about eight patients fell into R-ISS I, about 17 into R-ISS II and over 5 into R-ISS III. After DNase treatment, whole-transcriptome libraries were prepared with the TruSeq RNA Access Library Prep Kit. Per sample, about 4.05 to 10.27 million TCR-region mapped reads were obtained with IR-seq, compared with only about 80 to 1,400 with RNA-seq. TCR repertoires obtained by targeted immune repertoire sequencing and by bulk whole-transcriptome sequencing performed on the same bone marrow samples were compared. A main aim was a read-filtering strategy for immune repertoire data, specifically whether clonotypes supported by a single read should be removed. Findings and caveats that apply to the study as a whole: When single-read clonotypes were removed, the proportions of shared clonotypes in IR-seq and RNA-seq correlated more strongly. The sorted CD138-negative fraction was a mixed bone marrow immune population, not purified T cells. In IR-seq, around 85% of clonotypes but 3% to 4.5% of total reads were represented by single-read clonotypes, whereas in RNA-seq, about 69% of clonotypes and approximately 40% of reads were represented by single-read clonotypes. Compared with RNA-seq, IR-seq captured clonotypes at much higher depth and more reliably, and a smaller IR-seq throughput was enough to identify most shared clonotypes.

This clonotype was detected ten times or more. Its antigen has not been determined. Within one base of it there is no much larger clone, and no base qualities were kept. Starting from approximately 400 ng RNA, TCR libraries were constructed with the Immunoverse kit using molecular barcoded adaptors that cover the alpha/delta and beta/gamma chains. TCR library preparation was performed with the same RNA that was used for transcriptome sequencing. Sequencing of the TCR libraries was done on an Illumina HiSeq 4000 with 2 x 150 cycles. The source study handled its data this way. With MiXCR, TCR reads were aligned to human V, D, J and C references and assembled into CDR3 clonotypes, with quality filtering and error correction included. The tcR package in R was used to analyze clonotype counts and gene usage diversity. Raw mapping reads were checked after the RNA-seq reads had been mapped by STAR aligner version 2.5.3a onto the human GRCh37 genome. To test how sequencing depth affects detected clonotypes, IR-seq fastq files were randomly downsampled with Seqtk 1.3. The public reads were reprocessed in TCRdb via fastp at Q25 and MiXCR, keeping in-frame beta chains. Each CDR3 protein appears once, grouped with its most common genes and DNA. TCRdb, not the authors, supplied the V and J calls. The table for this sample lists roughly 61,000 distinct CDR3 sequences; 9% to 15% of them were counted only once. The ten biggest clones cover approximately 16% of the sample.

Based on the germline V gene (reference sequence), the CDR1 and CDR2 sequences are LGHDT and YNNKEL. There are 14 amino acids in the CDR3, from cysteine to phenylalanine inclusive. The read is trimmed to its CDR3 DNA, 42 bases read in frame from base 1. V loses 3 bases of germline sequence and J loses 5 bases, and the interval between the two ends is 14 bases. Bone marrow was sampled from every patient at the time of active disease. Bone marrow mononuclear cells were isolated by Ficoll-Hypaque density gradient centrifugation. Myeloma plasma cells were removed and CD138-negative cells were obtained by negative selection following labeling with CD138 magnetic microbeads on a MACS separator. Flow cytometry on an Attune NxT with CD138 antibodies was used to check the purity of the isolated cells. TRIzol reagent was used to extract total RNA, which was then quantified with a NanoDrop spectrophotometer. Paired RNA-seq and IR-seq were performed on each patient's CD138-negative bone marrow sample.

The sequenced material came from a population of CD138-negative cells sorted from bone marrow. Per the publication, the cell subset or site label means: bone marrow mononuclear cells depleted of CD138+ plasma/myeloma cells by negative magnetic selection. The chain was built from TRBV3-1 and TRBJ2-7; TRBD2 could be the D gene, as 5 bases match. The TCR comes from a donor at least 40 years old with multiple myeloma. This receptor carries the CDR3 CASSHAVKADEQYF. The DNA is TGTGCCAGCAGCCATGCGGTCAAAGCGGACGAGCAGTACTTC.